This T cell receptor beta chain was sequenced in a study of human T cells and chemical hapten exposure. Points from the study as a whole: Controls had significantly fewer large CDR3 similarity clusters than were formed by expanded TCRs.

V lost 4 bases and J lost 7; bases outside the gene matches: 5. This CDR3 region has 13 residues. Germline values: CDR1 MGHDK, CDR2 SYGVNS. Individual cDNA molecules received unique molecular identifiers in the library. MiXCR, run by TCRdb on the RACE reads, gives a single entry per CDR3 protein. Altogether around 34,000 distinct CDR3 sequences are present, around 6.8% being singletons, with the ten largest covering 9.1%. This clonotype was found many times. Its antigen is currently unknown. The time point was: patch test 1, 2 weeks after DPC sensitization. Treatment defined: therapeutic diphenylcyclopropenone sensitization with weekly scalp DPC. The authors extracted total RNA from unfractionated whole blood. Patch tests were applied only after blood draws.

Sequencing used whole blood, obtained in connection with sensitization to the hapten diphenylcyclopropenone (DPC). V and J are TRBV25-1 and TRBJ1-1; 8 bases align to TRBD1. This receptor was obtained from a woman in her 30s with alopecia areata. Some clones in this sample may be carry-over from other donors' samples. The CDR3 is CASSGTGRSEAFF. The DNA for the CDR3 is TGTGCCAGCAGTGGGACAGGGAGGAGTGAAGCTTTCTTT.